This T cell receptor beta chain came from a study of blood T cell repertoires in COVID-19. Across the whole study: The United States, Italy and Spain supplied acute and convalescent COVID-19 samples. From T cells, B-cell-depleted T cells, or PBMCs came the material, which was cDNA or gDNA.

The CDR3 loop spans 16 amino acids. Looked up from germline, CDR1 is SGHTA and CDR2 is FQGNSA. V lost 0 bases and J lost 7; bases outside the gene matches: 7. Under the authors' procedure: The authors estimated nucleated cell counts from reference gene primer amplification. Some clones are missing from TCRdb's copy, which holds only in-frame ones; the method was immunoSEQ multiplex PCR. For V, J and clone size, that table is used; D and trimming come from the DNA. Altogether 90,000 to 120,000 clones are present, about 80% being singletons, with the ten largest covering roughly 29%. The sequencing sample was made of peripheral blood. The V gene is TRBV7-2, the J gene TRBJ2-2; 8 positions agree with TRBD1. This clonotype originated in a man in his 60s with acute or convalescent COVID-19. The CDR3 bases are TGTGCCAGCAGCTTAGCCCAGACAGGGGCTGGCGGGGAGCTGTTTTTT. As protein: CASSLAQTGAGGELFF.